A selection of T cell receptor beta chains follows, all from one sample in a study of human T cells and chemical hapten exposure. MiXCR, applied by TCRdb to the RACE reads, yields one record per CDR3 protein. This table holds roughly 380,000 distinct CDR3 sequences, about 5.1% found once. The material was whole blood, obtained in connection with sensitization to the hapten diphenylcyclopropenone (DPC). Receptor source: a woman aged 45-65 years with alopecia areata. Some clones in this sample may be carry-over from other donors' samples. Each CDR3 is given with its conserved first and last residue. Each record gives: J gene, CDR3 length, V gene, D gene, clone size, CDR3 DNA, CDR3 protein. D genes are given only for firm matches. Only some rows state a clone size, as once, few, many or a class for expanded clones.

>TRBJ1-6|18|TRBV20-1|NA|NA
TGCAGTGCTAGAGATATCGGGTTCACCCGGATCTATAATTCACCCCTCCACTTT
CSARDIGFTRIYNSPLHF
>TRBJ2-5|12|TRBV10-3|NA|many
TGTGCCATCAGTGAACAGGGCGAGACCCAGTACTTC
CAISEQGETQYF
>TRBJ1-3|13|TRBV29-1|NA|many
TGCAGCGTTGCGGGGGGCTGGGGAAACACCATATATTTT
CSVAGGWGNTIYF
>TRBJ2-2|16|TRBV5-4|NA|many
TGTGCCAGCAGCTTGGACCCCCCTAGAGCAACCGGGGAGCTGTTTTTT
CASSLDPPRATGELFF
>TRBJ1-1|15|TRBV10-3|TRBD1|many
TGTGCCATCAGAAAATCGACAGGGGGATCCACTGAAGCTTTCTTT
CAIRKSTGGSTEAFF
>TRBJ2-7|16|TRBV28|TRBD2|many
TGTGCCAGCAGTTGGACGGGAGGGCCAATCTCCTACGAGCAGTACTTC
CASSWTGGPISYEQYF
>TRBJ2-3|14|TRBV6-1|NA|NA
TGTGCCAGCGGAGGGGAGCCCCCCACAGATACGCAGTATTTT
CASGGEPPTDTQYF
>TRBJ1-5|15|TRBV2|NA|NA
TGTGCCAGCAGTGAACCAGGGGATGCGAATCAGCCCCAGCATTTT
CASSEPGDANQPQHF
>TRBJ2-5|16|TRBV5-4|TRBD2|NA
TGTGCCAGCATACCTAACATAGCGGGAATACAAGAGACCCAGTACTTC
CASIPNIAGIQETQYF
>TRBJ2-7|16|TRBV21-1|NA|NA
TGTGCCCGCCCGGGGAGGGAGCGGGAGAGATCCTACGAGCAGTACTTC
CARPGRERERSYEQYF
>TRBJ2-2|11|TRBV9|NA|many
TGTGCCAGCGGGCACACCGGGGAGCTGTTTTTT
CASGHTGELFF
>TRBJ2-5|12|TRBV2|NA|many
TGTGCCAGCAGGGGGGGGCAGGAGACCCAGTACTTC
CASRGGQETQYF
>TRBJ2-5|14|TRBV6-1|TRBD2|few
TGTGCCAGCGGACTAGCGGGAGGGGAAGAGACCCAGTACTTC
CASGLAGGEETQYF